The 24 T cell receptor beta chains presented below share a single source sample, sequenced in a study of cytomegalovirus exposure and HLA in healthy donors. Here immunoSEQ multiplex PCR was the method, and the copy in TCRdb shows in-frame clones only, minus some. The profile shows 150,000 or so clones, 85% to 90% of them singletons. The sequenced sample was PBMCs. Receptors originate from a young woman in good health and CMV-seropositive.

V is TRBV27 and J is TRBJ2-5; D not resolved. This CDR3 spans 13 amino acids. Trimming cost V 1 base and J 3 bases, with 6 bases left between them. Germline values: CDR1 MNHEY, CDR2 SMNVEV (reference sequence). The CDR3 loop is CASSLYAEETQYF. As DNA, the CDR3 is TGTGCCAGCAGTTTATATGCAGAAGAGACCCAGTACTTC.

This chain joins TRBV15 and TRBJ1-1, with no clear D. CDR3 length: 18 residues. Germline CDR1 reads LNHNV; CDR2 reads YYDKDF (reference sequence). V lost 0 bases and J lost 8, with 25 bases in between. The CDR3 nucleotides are TGTGCCACCAGCAGAGACCCGATTCAACTGATCCACCGACACGAAGCTTTCTTT. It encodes CATSRDPIQLIHRHEAFF. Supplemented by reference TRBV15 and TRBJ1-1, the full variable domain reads DAMVIQNPRYQVTQFGKPVTLSCSQTLNHNVMYWYQQKSSQAPKLLFHYYDKDFNNEADTPDNFQSRRPNTSFCFLDIRSPGLGDTAMYLCATSRDPIQLIHRHEAFFGQGTRLTVV.

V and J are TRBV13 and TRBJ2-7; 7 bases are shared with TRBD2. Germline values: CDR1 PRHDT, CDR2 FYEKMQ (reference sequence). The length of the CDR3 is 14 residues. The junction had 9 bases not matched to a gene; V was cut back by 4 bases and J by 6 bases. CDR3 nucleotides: TGTGCCAGCAGCTCCCCAGGGAGGGCTTTCGAGCAGTACTTC. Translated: CASSSPGRAFEQYF.

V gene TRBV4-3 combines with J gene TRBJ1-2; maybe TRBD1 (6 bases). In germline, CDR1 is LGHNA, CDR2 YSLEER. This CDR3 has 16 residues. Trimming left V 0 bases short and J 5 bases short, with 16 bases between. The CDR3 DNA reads TGCGCCAGCAGCCAAGATCGGGACACCAAGGGGTATGGCTACACCTTC. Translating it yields CASSQDRDTKGYGYTF.

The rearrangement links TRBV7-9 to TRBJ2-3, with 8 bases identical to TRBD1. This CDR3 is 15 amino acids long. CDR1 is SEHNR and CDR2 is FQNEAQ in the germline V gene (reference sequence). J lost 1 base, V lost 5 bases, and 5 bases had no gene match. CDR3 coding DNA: TGTGCCAGCAGCACGACAGGGGCCGGCACAGATACGCAGTATTTT. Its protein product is CASSTTGAGTDTQYF.

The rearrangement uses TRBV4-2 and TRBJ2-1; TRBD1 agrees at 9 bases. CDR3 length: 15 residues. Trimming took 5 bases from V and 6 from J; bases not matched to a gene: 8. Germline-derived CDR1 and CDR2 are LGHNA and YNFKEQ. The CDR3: CASSDRDRVINEQFF. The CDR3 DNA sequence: TGTGCCAGCAGCGATCGGGACAGGGTAATCAATGAGCAGTTCTTC.

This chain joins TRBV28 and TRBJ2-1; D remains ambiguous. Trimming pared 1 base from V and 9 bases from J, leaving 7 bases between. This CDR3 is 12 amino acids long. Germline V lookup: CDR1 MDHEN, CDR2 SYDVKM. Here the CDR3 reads CASSLSLSEQFF. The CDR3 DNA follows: TGTGCCAGCAGTTTATCACTAAGTGAGCAGTTCTTC.

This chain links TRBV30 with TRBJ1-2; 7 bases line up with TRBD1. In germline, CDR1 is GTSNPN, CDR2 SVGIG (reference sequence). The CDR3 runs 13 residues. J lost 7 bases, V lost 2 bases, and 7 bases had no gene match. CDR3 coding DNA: TGTGCCTGGAGTATGACAGGGAGTACTGGCTACACCTTC. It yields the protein CAWSMTGSTGYTF.

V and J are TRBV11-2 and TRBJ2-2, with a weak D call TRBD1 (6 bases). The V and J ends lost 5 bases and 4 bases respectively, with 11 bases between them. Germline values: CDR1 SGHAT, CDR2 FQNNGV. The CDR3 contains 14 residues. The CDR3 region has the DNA TGTGCCAGCAGCGCGGACAGAGCCACCGGGGAGCTGTTTTTT. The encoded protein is CASSADRATGELFF. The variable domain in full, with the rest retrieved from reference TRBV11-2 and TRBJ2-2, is EAGVAQSPRYKIIEKRQSVAFWCNPISGHATLYWYQQILGQGPKLLIQFQNNGVVDDSQLPKDRFSAERLKGVDSTLKIQPAKLEDSAVYLCASSADRATGELFFGEGSRLTVL.

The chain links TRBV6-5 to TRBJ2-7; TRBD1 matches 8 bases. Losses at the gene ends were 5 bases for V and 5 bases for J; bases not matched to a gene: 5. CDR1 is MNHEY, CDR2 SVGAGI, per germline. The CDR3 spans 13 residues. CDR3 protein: CASSAWTGHEQYF. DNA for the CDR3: TGTGCCAGCAGTGCCTGGACAGGGCACGAGCAGTACTTC.

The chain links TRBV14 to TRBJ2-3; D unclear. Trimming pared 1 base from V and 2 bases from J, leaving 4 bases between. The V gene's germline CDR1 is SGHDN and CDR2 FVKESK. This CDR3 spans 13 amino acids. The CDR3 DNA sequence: TGTGCCAGCAGCCAAGCCTCCACAGATACGCAGTATTTT. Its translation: CASSQASTDTQYF.

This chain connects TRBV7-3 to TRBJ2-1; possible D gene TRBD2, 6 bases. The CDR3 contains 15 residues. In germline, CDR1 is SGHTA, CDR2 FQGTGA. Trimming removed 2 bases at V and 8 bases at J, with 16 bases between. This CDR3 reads CASSLGSTRGDEQFF. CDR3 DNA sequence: TGTGCCAGCAGCTTAGGGAGCACGCGGGGCGATGAGCAGTTCTTC. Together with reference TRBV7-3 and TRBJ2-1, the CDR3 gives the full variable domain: GAGVSQTPSNKVTEKGKYVELRCDPISGHTALYWYRQSLGQGPEFLIYFQGTGAADDSGLPNDRFFAVRPEGSVSTLKIQRTERGDSAVYLCASSLGSTRGDEQFFGPGTRLTVL.

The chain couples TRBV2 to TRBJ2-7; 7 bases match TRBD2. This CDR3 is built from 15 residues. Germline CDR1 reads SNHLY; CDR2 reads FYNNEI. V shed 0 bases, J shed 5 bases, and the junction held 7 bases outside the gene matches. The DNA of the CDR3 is TGTGCCAGCAGTGAAGCACGGGGGGAAGGAGACGAGCAGTACTTC. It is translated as CASSEARGEGDEQYF.

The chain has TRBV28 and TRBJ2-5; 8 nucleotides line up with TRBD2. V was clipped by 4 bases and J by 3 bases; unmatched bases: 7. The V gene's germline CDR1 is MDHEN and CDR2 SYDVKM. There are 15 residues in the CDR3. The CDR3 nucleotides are TGTGCCAGCAGTTGGCGGGGGGTCGGAAAAGAGACCCAGTACTTC. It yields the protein CASSWRGVGKETQYF.

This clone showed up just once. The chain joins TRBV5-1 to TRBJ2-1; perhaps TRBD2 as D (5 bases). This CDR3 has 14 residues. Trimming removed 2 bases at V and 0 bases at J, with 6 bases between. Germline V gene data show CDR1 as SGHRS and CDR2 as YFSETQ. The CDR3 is CASSFGSSYNEQFF. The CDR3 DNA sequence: TGCGCCAGCAGCTTTGGGAGCTCCTACAATGAGCAGTTCTTC.

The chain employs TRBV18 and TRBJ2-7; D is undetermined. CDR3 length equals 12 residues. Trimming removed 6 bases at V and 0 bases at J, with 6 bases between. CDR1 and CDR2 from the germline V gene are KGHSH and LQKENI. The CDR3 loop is CASSYSSYEQYF. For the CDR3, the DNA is TGTGCCAGCTCCTACAGCTCCTACGAGCAGTACTTC.

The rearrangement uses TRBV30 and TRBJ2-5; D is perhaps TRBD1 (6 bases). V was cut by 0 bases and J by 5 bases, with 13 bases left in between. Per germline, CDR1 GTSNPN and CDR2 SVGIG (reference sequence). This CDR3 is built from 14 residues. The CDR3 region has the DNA TGTGCCTGGAGTGTACCGGGCCAGGGGGAGACCCAGTACTTC. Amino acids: CAWSVPGQGETQYF.

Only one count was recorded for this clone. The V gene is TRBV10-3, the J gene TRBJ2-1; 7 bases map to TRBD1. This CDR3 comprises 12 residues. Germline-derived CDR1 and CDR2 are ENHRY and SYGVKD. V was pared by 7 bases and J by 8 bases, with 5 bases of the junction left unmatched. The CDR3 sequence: CAINGQDDEQFF. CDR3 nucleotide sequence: TGTGCCATCAATGGACAGGACGATGAGCAGTTCTTC.

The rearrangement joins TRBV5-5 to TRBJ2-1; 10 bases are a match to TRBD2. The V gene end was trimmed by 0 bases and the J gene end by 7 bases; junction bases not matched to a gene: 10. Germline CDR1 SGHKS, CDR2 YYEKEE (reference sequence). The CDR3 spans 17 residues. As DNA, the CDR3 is TGTGCCAGCAGCTTGGCTCGACTAGCGGGCAGTGAGAATGAGCAGTTCTTC. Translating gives CASSLARLAGSENEQFF.

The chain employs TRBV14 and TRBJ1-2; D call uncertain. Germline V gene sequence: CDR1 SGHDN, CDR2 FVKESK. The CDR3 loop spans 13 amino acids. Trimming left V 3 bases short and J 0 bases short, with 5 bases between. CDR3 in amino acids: CASSHGTNYGYTF. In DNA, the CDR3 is TGTGCCAGCAGCCACGGGACTAACTATGGCTACACCTTC.

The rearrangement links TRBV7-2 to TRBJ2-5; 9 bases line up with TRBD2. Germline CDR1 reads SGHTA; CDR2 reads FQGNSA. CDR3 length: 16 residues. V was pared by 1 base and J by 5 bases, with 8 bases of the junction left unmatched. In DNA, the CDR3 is TGTGCCAGCAGCTTAGGTGATAGCGGGAGCCGGGAGACCCAGTACTTC. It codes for CASSLGDSGSRETQYF.

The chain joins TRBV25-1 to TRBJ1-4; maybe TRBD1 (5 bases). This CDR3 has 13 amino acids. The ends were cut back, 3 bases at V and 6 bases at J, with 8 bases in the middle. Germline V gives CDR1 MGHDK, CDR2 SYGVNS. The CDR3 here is CASSESGDEKLFF. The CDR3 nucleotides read TGTGCCAGCAGTGAGTCGGGGGATGAAAAACTGTTTTTT.

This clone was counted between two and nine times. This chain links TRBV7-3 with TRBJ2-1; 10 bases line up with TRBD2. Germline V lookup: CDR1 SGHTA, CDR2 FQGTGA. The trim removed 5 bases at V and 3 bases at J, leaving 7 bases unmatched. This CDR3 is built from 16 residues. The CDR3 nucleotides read TGTGCCAGCAGCCCGTTTGAGCGGGGGGGCTACAATGAGCAGTTCTTC. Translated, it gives CASSPFERGGYNEQFF. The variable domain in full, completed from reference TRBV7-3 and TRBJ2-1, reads GAGVSQTPSNKVTEKGKYVELRCDPISGHTALYWYRQSLGQGPEFLIYFQGTGAADDSGLPNDRFFAVRPEGSVSTLKIQRTERGDSAVYLCASSPFERGGYNEQFFGPGTRLTVL.

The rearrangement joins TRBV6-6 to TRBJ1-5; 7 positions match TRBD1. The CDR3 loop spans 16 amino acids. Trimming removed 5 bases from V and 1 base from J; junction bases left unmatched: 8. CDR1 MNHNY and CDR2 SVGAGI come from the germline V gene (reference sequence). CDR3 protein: CASSPPTGTSNQPQHF. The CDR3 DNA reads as TGTGCCAGCAGTCCCCCGACAGGGACGAGCAATCAGCCCCAGCATTTT.